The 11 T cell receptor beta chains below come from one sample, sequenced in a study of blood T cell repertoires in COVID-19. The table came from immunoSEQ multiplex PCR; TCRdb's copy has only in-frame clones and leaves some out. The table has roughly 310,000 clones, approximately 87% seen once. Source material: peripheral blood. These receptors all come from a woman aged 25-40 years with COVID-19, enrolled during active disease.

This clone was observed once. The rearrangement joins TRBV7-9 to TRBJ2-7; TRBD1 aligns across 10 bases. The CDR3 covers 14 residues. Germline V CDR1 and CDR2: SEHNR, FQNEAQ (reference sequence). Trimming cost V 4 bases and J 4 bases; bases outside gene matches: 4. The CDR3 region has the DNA TGTGCCAGCAGCTCCGGGACAGGGGTATACGAGCAGTACTTC. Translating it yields CASSSGTGVYEQYF. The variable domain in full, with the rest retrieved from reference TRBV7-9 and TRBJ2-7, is DTGVSQNPRHKITKRGQNVTFRCDPISEHNRLYWYRQTLGQGPEFLTYFQNEAQLEKSRLLSDRFSAERPKGSFSTLEIQRTEQGDSAMYLCASSSGTGVYEQYFGPGTRLTVT.

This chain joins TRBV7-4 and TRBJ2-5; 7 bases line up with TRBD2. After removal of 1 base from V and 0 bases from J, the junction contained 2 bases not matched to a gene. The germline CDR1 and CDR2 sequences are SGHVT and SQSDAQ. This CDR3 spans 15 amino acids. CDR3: CASSLDAGDQETQYF. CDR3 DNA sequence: TGTGCCAGCAGCTTAGATGCGGGGGACCAAGAGACCCAGTACTTC.

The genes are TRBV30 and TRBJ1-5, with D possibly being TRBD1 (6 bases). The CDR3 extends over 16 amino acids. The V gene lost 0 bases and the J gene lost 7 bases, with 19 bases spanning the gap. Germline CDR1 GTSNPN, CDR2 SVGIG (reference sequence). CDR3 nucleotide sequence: TGTGCCTGGAGTGTAAAAGGCAGGGGAGAGAGGCAGCCCCAGCATTTT. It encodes CAWSVKGRGERQPQHF.

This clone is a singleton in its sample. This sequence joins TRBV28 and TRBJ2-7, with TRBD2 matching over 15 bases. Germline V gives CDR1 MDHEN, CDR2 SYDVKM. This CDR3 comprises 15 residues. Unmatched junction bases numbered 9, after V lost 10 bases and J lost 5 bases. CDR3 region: CATVRGLAGGNEQYF. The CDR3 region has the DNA TGTGCCACCGTAAGGGGACTAGCGGGAGGAAACGAGCAGTACTTC.

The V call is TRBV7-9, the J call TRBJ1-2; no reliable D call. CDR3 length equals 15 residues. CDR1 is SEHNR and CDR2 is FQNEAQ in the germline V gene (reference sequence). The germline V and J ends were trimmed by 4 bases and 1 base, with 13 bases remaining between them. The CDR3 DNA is TGTGCCAGCAGCTATCGACTTGGCCTTAACTATGGCTACACCTTC. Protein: CASSYRLGLNYGYTF.

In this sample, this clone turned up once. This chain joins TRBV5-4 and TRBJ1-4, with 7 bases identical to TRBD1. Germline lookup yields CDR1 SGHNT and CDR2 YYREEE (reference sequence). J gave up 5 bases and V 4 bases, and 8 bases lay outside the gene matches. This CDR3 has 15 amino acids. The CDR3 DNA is TGTGCCAGCAGCCTAACAGGGGACTCCAATGAAAAACTGTTTTTT. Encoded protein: CASSLTGDSNEKLFF.

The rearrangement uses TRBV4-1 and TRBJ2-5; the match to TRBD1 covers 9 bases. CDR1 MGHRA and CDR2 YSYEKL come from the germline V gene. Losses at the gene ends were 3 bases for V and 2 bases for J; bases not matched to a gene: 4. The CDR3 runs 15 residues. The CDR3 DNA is TGCGCCAGCAGCCAGACCGGGACAGGGCAAGAGACCCAGTACTTC. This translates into CASSQTGTGQETQYF.

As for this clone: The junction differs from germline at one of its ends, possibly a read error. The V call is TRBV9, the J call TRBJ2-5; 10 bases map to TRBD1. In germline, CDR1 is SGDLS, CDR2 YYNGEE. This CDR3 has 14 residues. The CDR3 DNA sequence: TGTGCCAGCAGCGGAACCGGGACAGGGGAGAACCAGTACTTC. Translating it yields CASSGTGTGENQYF.

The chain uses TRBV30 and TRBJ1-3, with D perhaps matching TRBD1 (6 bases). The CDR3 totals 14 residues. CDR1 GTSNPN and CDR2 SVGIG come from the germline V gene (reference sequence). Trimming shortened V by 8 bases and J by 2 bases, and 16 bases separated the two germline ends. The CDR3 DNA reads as TGTGCCCGTAAGGGGGGGATAACTGGAAACACCATATATTTT. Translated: CARKGGITGNTIYF.

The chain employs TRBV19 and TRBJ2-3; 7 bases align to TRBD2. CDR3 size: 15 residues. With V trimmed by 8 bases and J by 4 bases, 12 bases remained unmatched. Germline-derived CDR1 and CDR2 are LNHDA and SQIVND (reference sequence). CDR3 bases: TGTGCCAGTTCTCCGACTAGCAGTGGCCCAGATACGCAGTATTTT. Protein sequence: CASSPTSSGPDTQYF.

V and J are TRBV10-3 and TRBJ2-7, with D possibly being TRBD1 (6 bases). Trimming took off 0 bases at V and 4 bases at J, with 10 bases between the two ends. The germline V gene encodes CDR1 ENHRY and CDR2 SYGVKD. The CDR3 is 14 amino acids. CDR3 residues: CAISESAGVYEQYF. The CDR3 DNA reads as TGTGCCATCAGTGAGTCCGCAGGGGTATACGAGCAGTACTTC.